Described below is a single T cell receptor beta chain sequence and its context. What it binds is not known. The source of the sample is a study of T cells in Graves' hyperthyroidism and ophthalmopathy. The CDR3 regions of TCR beta were amplified from RNA transcripts. An initial round of RT-PCR targeting the TCR CDR3 relied on the HTBI primer set. TCRdb re-called the multiplex PCR reads with MiXCR, one entry per CDR3 protein. The sample contains hundreds of thousands of distinct CDR3 sequences, approximately 18% of which appear only once. The CDR3 covers 14 residues. V was shortened by 5 bases and J by 6 bases, with 19 bases between the two germline ends. Germline V CDR1 and CDR2: DFQATT, SNEGSKA (reference sequence). General study points: Appearing also in blood were most of the thyroid clonotypes expanded above 0.001.

A NOSPECS grade of at least 4, a Clinical Activity Score of at least 3 and duration under 3 months were recorded in ophthalmopathy patients. The receptor was isolated from a man aged 50 or older with Graves' ophthalmopathy. The sequencing input was blood. The V call is TRBV20-1, the J call TRBJ1-1; D gene unclear. The CDR3 DNA reads as TGCAGTGCTTCCGGTTCCTCTCCGGTAGCTGAAGCTTTCTTT. Its protein is CSASGSSPVAEAFF.